Listed below are T cell receptor beta chains from one sample, sequenced in a study of T cells in Graves' hyperthyroidism and ophthalmopathy. TCRdb analysed the multiplex PCR reads with MiXCR anew, one entry per CDR3 protein. The data hold about 480,000 distinct CDR3 sequences, with roughly an eighth observed a single time. Sequencing used blood. Receptors were obtained from a woman under 30 with Graves' hyperthyroidism. CDR3s include the opening cysteine and the closing phenylalanine or tryptophan. D genes are given only for firm matches. Rows give clone size only sometimes, using once, few, many, or a class for an expanded clone.

D | J | size | V | CDR3 | DNA
TRBD1 | TRBJ1-5 | . | TRBV27 | CASTSGQGSGPQHF | TGTGCCAGCACTTCGGGACAGGGCTCAGGGCCCCAGCATTTT
. | TRBJ2-1 | . | TRBV19 | CASRLVRKDNEQFF | TGTGCCAGTAGGTTAGTTAGGAAGGACAATGAGCAGTTCTTC
. | TRBJ2-1 | . | TRBV18 | CASSPPQGGTHNEQFF | TGTGCCAGCTCACCCCCACAGGGCGGGACTCACAATGAGCAGTTCTTC
TRBD1 | TRBJ1-6 | many | TRBV30 | CASQHRGVNSPLHF | TGTGCCTCCCAACACAGGGGGGTGAATTCACCCCTCCACTTT
. | TRBJ1-4 | few | TRBV6-6 | CASSYAGRFNEKLFF | TGTGCCAGCAGTTACGCCGGCAGGTTTAATGAAAAACTGTTTTTT
. | TRBJ1-5 | . | TRBV5-6 | CASSLTRDNQPQHF | TGTGCCAGCAGCCTCACCCGGGACAATCAGCCCCAGCATTTT
. | TRBJ1-5 | . | TRBV30 | CAWSRAPENQPQHF | TGTGCCTGGAGCAGGGCTCCTGAAAATCAGCCCCAGCATTTT
TRBD1 | TRBJ2-7 | many | TRBV12-3/TRBV12-4 | CASSPSLGQVYEQYF | TGTGCCAGCAGCCCCAGCCTGGGACAGGTATACGAGCAGTACTTC
. | TRBJ2-7 | few | TRBV9 | CASSELGLGPSDEQYF | TGTGCCAGCAGCGAACTGGGGTTAGGGCCGAGCGACGAGCAGTACTTC
TRBD2 | TRBJ2-7 | many | TRBV20-1 | CSAPGTSGVDEQYF | TGCAGTGCTCCCGGGACTAGCGGGGTCGACGAGCAGTACTTC
TRBD1 | TRBJ1-2 | few | TRBV4-2 | CASSPRQGEANYGYTF | TGTGCCAGCAGCCCCCGGCAGGGGGAAGCTAACTATGGCTACACCTTC
TRBD1 | TRBJ1-2 | many | TRBV12-3/TRBV12-4 | CASSTGTENYGYTF | TGTGCCAGCAGCACCGGGACAGAAAACTATGGCTACACCTTC
. | TRBJ2-1 | . | TRBV7-9 | CASSSTEGEQFF | TGTGCCAGCAGCTCGACAGAGGGTGAGCAGTTCTTC
TRBD1 | TRBJ1-2 | few | TRBV19 | CASTSPGQGDYGYTF | TGTGCCAGTACCTCTCCGGGACAGGGTGATTATGGCTACACCTTC
TRBD2 | TRBJ2-7 | many | TRBV3-1 | CASSQAIAGVSYEQYF | TGTGCCAGCAGCCAAGCGATAGCGGGAGTTTCCTACGAGCAGTACTTC
TRBD1 | TRBJ2-7 | . | TRBV24-1 | CATSDLGTGGFYEQYF | TGTGCCACCAGTGATCTAGGGACAGGGGGCTTCTACGAGCAGTACTTC
. | TRBJ1-2 | few | TRBV5-8 | CASSLTGTAGTF | TGTGCCAGCAGCTTGACGGGGACGGCGGGAACCTTC
TRBD2 | TRBJ2-2 | many | TRBV7-3 | CASSRDYNTGELFF | TGTGCCAGCAGCCGGGACTACAACACCGGGGAGCTGTTTTTT
TRBD1 | TRBJ1-5 | many | TRBV24-1 | CAAGGQGWNQPQHF | TGTGCCGCTGGAGGACAGGGGTGGAATCAGCCCCAGCATTTT
. | TRBJ2-2 | many | TRBV11-3 | CASSGAGELFF | TGTGCCAGCTCCGGGGCCGGGGAGCTGTTTTTT
. | TRBJ2-7 | many | TRBV28 | CASSAYTNPYEQYF | TGTGCCAGCAGTGCCTACACCAACCCCTACGAGCAGTACTTC
. | TRBJ2-7 | . | TRBV7-9 | CASSLWGSNIYEQYF | TGTGCCAGCAGCTTATGGGGCTCAAATATCTACGAGCAGTACTTC